This T cell receptor (beta chain) was sequenced in a study of blood T cells in healthy people across ages. Peripheral blood from each donor was collected in a volume of 9.5 to 10 milliliters. A J-beta primer mix and a sample-barcoded 5' primer were used in a second PCR of about 7 to 12 cycles. A template-switch adaptor with 12 random nucleotides tagged each cDNA molecule. One entry per CDR3 protein results from TCRdb running MiXCR on the 5' RACE reads. The sample consists of about 1.4 million distinct CDR3 sequences, 59% of them appearing once. The CDR3 covers 12 residues. The germline gives CDR1 SGHAT, CDR2 FQNNGV. Deletions cut 7 bases from V and 7 bases from J, with 12 bases between. Overall study findings and caveats: More naive CD4+ cells and higher diversity were found in long-lived than in aged donors.

Worth noting for this clonotype: Its antigen is still unknown.

The chain is built from TRBV11-2 and TRBJ2-3; no definite D call. This receptor was obtained from a man between 18 and 29 years old in good health. The sequenced sample consisted of blood. CDR3 in DNA: TGTGCCAGCACCCTCGACTCCCATACGCAGTATTTT. It specifies CASTLDSHTQYF.